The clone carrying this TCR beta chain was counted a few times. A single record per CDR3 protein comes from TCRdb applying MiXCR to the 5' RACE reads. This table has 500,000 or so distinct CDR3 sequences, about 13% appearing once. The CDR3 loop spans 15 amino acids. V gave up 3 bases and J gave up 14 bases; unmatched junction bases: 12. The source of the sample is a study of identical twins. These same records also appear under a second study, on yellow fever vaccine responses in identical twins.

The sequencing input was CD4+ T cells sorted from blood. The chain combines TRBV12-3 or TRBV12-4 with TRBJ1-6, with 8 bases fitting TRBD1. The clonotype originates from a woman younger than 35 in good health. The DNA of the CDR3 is TGTGCCAGCAGTTTTGGGACAGGCCAGCGGTGGGCCCTCCACTTT. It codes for CASSFGTGQRWALHF.